The 16 T cell receptor beta chains presented below share a single source sample, sequenced in a study of OX40 agonist ivuxolimab in advanced cancers. Assay: immunoSEQ multiplex PCR; the TCRdb copy retains only in-frame clones and omits some. The sample has about 50,000 clones, approximately 89% seen once. This specimen consisted of CD4+ or CD8+ T cells sorted from blood, obtained in a trial of the OX40 agonist ivuxolimab. Receptors originate from an adult with an advanced solid tumor such as melanoma, head and neck, liver or kidney cancer.

V usage is TRBV15 and J usage is TRBJ1-5, with D unresolved. The CDR3 has 14 amino acids. The V gene lost 0 bases and the J gene lost 9 bases, with 12 bases spanning the gap. In germline, CDR1 is LNHNV, CDR2 YYDKDF (reference sequence). The CDR3 reads CATSREGPPGPQHF. For the CDR3, the DNA is TGTGCCACCAGCAGAGAGGGCCCTCCGGGGCCCCAGCATTTT.

The chain recombines TRBV4-2 with TRBJ2-1; D gene unclear. CDR3 length: 12 residues. CDR1 LGHNA and CDR2 YNFKEQ come from the germline V gene. V was trimmed by 1 base and J by 9 bases, leaving 7 bases between them. This CDR3 reads CASSQAPFEQFF. The CDR3 DNA reads TGTGCCAGCAGCCAAGCCCCTTTTGAGCAGTTCTTC.

V usage is TRBV2 and J usage is TRBJ1-3; a weak D match, TRBD1 (5 bases). This CDR3 has 13 residues. Germline CDR1 and CDR2: SNHLY and FYNNEI. The V and J ends lost 4 bases and 7 bases respectively, with 11 bases between them. CDR3 bases: TGTGCCAGCAGTGGCTTAGACAGTAACACCATATATTTT. It yields the protein CASSGLDSNTIYF.

This chain uses TRBV19 with TRBJ1-1; possible D gene TRBD1, 6 bases. V dropped 7 bases and J dropped 3 bases, with 18 bases sitting between them. The CDR3 is made up of 15 amino acids. Per the germline V gene, CDR1 is LNHDA and CDR2 is SQIVND (reference sequence). Here the CDR3 reads CASTEDQGGYTEAFF. CDR3 DNA: TGTGCCAGTACCGAAGATCAAGGGGGGTACACTGAAGCTTTCTTT.

The chain combines TRBV19 with TRBJ1-1; 9 bases align to TRBD1. There are 13 residues in the CDR3. Looked up from germline, CDR1 is LNHDA and CDR2 is SQIVND (reference sequence). V shed 8 bases and J 4 bases; nucleotides not matched to a gene: 5. CDR3 nucleotides: TGTGCCAGTGAGGACAGGGGCGTCACTGAAGCTTTCTTT. It translates to CASEDRGVTEAFF.

This clone has a single count. The gene calls are TRBV7-9 and TRBJ1-2; D may be TRBD1 (5 bases). The germline V gene has CDR1 SEHNR and CDR2 FQNEAQ (reference sequence). The CDR3 sequence is 15 residues long. Trimming shortened V by 5 bases and J by 2 bases, and 15 bases separated the two germline ends. CDR3 region: CASSPPQGRNYGYTF. CDR3 nucleotides: TGTGCCAGCAGCCCCCCCCAGGGAAGAAACTATGGCTACACCTTC.

V is TRBV4-1 and J is TRBJ2-7, with 14 bases matching TRBD2. There are 19 residues in the CDR3. CDR1 and CDR2 from the germline V gene are MGHRA and YSYEKL. J was trimmed by 4 bases and V by 0 bases; bases with no gene match: 11. For the CDR3, the DNA is TGCGCCAGCAGCCAAGAAGGGGGACTAGCGGGAGAGTCCTTTTACGAGCAGTACTTC. Translation: CASSQEGGLAGESFYEQYF.

The V gene is TRBV9, the J gene TRBJ1-1, with a weak D call TRBD1 (5 bases). V was pared by 0 bases and J by 8 bases, with 8 bases between. From germline, CDR1 is SGDLS and CDR2 YYNGEE. This CDR3 comprises 12 residues. CDR3 loop: CASSVGGEEAFF. The CDR3 DNA is TGTGCCAGCAGCGTAGGGGGGGAAGAAGCTTTCTTT.

V gene TRBV27 combines with J gene TRBJ1-4; TRBD1 matches at 7 bases. Looked up from germline, CDR1 is MNHEY and CDR2 is SMNVEV (reference sequence). There are 17 residues in the CDR3. V lost 2 bases to trimming and J lost 1 base; unmatched junction nucleotides: 7. CDR3 nucleotide sequence: TGTGCCAGCAGTTTACCACAGGGGAGGGGAACTAATGAAAAACTGTTTTTT. Encoded protein: CASSLPQGRGTNEKLFF.

The chain recombines TRBV23-1 with TRBJ1-2, with D possibly matching TRBD1 (5 bases). TRBV23-1 is an open reading frame, and its role is uncertain. V was cut by 6 bases and J by 0 bases, with 23 bases left in between. CDR3 length: 18 amino acids. The CDR3 spells CASSPPNLTVRANYGYTF. CDR3 nucleotide sequence: TGCGCCAGCAGCCCACCCAATCTGACAGTCCGAGCTAACTATGGCTACACCTTC.

The chain links TRBV6-6 to TRBJ1-2, with unresolved D. The V gene's germline CDR1 is MNHNY and CDR2 SVGAGI (reference sequence). The CDR3 runs to 14 residues. The V end was cut by 4 bases, the J end by 2 bases, with 11 bases between. The CDR3 loop reads CASSLGFGNYGYTF. The CDR3 DNA reads as TGTGCCAGCAGTTTAGGGTTTGGGAACTATGGCTACACCTTC.

This clone showed up just a few times. V usage is TRBV28 and J usage is TRBJ1-2; 9 bases are shared with TRBD1. The CDR3 length is 16 residues. Trimming took 6 bases from V and 8 from J; bases not matched to a gene: 16. Germline CDR1 reads MDHEN; CDR2 reads SYDVKM. The CDR3 DNA follows: TGTGCCAGCAGACCGGGACAGGGATTGATGTTTTGGGGCTACACCTTC. This translates into CASRPGQGLMFWGYTF.

The V call is TRBV6-1, the J call TRBJ1-2; TRBD1 is a possible D gene (5 bases). Trimming removed 7 bases at V and 9 bases at J, with 18 bases between. This CDR3 region has 13 residues. Germline CDR1 and CDR2: MNHNS and SASEGT. The CDR3 DNA reads TGTGCCAGCAAAGTCGGCGGGGGTAGAAGCTACACCTTC. Amino acids: CASKVGGGRSYTF.

The chain joins TRBV6-6 to TRBJ2-1, with D perhaps matching TRBD2 (6 bases). CDR1 and CDR2 from the germline V gene are MNHNY and SVGAGI (reference sequence). The germline V and J ends were trimmed by 6 bases and 5 bases, with 11 bases remaining between them. This CDR3 region has 13 residues. CDR3 in amino acids: CASRGTENNEQFF. CDR3 bases: TGTGCCAGCAGGGGGACTGAGAACAATGAGCAGTTCTTC.

The chain recombines TRBV19 with TRBJ2-1; TRBD2 might be the D (7 bases). This CDR3 has 14 amino acids. Germline V gives CDR1 LNHDA, CDR2 SQIVND (reference sequence). The germline V and J ends were trimmed by 5 bases and 7 bases, with 15 bases remaining between them. The CDR3 region is CASSRLGGPNEQFF. CDR3 DNA sequence: TGTGCCAGTAGTCGCCTGGGGGGGCCTAATGAGCAGTTCTTC.

CDR3: CASRPTGADTQYF. In DNA form, the CDR3 reads TGTGCCAGCAGACCGACGGGGGCAGATACGCAGTATTTT. The V and J genes are TRBV5-4 and TRBJ2-3; D might be TRBD2 (6 bases). The V gene's germline CDR1 is SGHNT and CDR2 YYREEE (reference sequence). Trimming took 5 bases from V and 4 from J, leaving 11 bases between them. CDR3 length equals 13 residues.